This T cell receptor (beta chain) appears in the sequencing data of a study of blood T cell repertoires in COVID-19. Trimming shortened V by 0 bases and J by 13 bases, and 14 bases separated the two germline ends. The V gene's germline CDR1 is KGHDR and CDR2 SFDVKD. The CDR3 is 14 amino acids. The participants were between roughly 18 and 90 years old and came from about two dozen US areas. Cohorts were determined from participant-reported clinical history. Per the study methods: Counts of nucleated cells, estimated from reference gene primer amplification, were obtained. The table came from immunoSEQ multiplex PCR; TCRdb's copy has only in-frame clones and leaves some out. D and trimming come from the DNA, and the V and J calls and clone size come from that table. The profile shows a few hundred thousand clones, about 89% of them singletons.

The sequencing input was PBMCs or T cells enriched from blood (not recorded which). The chain joins TRBV24-1 to TRBJ2-2; D unclear. The TCR originated in a woman in her thirties or forties who had been exposed to COVID-19. CDR3 protein: CATSDLYPEYGLFF. The DNA for the CDR3 is TGTGCCACCAGTGATTTGTATCCGGAGTATGGGCTGTTTTTT.